This T cell receptor beta chain emerged from a study of neurological immune-mediated disorders. Findings and limits, study-wide: In HTLV-1-associated myelopathy, TCR clonal expansion was greatest, and in multiple sclerosis it was least, below healthy controls.

This clonotype rates as medium-sized. Its cognate antigen is unknown. 5'RACE employing 10-nucleotide random UMIs yielded the cDNA. MiXCR, applied by TCRdb to the 5' RACE reads, yields one record per CDR3 protein. Altogether fewer than 25,000 distinct CDR3 sequences are present, 10% to 15% being singletons, with the ten largest covering around 13%. Unsorted libraries were derived from 2 million PBMCs stored at -80 C. This CDR3 region has 15 residues. V shed 0 bases and J 8 bases; nucleotides not matched to a gene: 5. Per germline, CDR1 SEHNR and CDR2 FQNEAQ (reference sequence). Sequenced material: PBMCs. The clonotype comes from an older woman with HTLV-1-associated myelopathy (HAM/TSP). The chain is built from TRBV7-9 and TRBJ2-1; the match to TRBD2 covers 9 bases. The CDR3 region has the DNA TGTGCCAGCAGCTTAGCTAGCGGGAGAGCTCATGAGCAGTTCTTC. This encodes CASSLASGRAHEQFF.